Listed here are 26 T cell receptor beta chains from one sample, sequenced in a study of sequential checkpoint blockade in melanoma. The method was immunoSEQ multiplex PCR; TCRdb's version includes in-frame clones alone and lacks a portion of them. Found here are thousands of clones, about 70% of them singletons; the top ten hold about 30%. Described treatment: randomized to nivolumab then ipilimumab (arm A) or the reverse (arm B). The source material was CD8+ T cells sorted from blood (inferred from file names), sampled from a patient given nivolumab and ipilimumab in sequence. All receptors derive from a human donor with melanoma.

The gene calls are TRBV5-1 and TRBJ2-7, with D maybe TRBD2 (6 bases). Germline V gives CDR1 SGHRS, CDR2 YFSETQ. V dropped 0 bases and J dropped 4 bases, with 11 bases sitting between them. The CDR3 runs to 14 residues. The CDR3 here is CASSLGPGGYEQYF. The CDR3 DNA follows: TGCGCCAGCAGCTTGGGACCCGGGGGATACGAGCAGTACTTC.

The chain joins TRBV15 to TRBJ2-7, with D perhaps matching TRBD2 (5 bases). The germline CDR1 and CDR2 sequences are LNHNV and YYDKDF (reference sequence). The germline V and J ends were trimmed by 4 bases and 7 bases, with 11 bases remaining between them. The CDR3 spans 12 residues. The CDR3, as DNA: TGTGCCACCAGCACCACTACGGGGGAGCAGTACTTC. It is translated as CATSTTTGEQYF.

V and J are TRBV9 and TRBJ2-3; possible D gene TRBD2, 7 bases. Germline V CDR1 and CDR2: SGDLS, YYNGEE. The CDR3 has 15 amino acids. Deletions cut 3 bases from V and 2 bases from J, with 13 bases between. CDR3 amino acids: CASSAYAGATDTQYF. In DNA form, the CDR3 reads TGTGCCAGCAGCGCCTATGCGGGGGCCACAGATACGCAGTATTTT.

This chain uses TRBV5-8 with TRBJ1-2; weak D call: TRBD1 (5 bases). From germline, CDR1 is SGHTS and CDR2 YDEGEE. The CDR3 consists of 13 residues. With 0 bases removed from V and 3 bases from J, the gap between germline ends came to 6 bases. The CDR3 is CASSLEGYYGYTF. As DNA, the CDR3 is TGTGCCAGCAGCTTGGAGGGGTACTATGGCTACACCTTC.

This clone has only a few counts. The chain is built from TRBV9 and TRBJ2-7, with 10 bases that match TRBD1. CDR1 and CDR2 from the germline V gene are SGDLS and YYNGEE. J gave up 4 bases and V 4 bases, and 8 bases lay outside the gene matches. This CDR3 has 15 residues. This CDR3 is CASSSRQGAEYEQYF. In DNA, the CDR3 is TGTGCCAGCAGCTCACGACAGGGGGCAGAGTACGAGCAGTACTTC.

The rearrangement joins TRBV28 to TRBJ2-3, with 13 bases aligning to TRBD2. After removal of 6 bases from V and 8 bases from J, the junction contained 14 bases not matched to a gene. The CDR3 is 17 residues long. Germline CDR1 and CDR2: MDHEN and SYDVKM. The CDR3 spells CASSPTGLAGEWGTQYF. The CDR3 nucleotides are TGTGCCAGCAGCCCAACAGGACTAGCGGGAGAGTGGGGTACGCAGTATTTT.

This clone has just a few counts. The V call is TRBV9, the J call TRBJ2-1, with D hard to call. Germline V lookup: CDR1 SGDLS, CDR2 YYNGEE. The CDR3 runs to 12 residues. V dropped 2 bases and J dropped 4 bases, with 4 bases sitting between them. CDR3 nucleotides: TGTGCCAGCAGCGTCTATTACAATGAGCAGTTCTTC. This translates into CASSVYYNEQFF.

The chain carries TRBV9 and TRBJ2-7, with 10 positions matching TRBD1. Germline CDR1 is SGDLS and CDR2 is YYNGEE. This CDR3 has 15 amino acids. The V gene end was trimmed by 3 bases and the J gene end by 3 bases; junction bases not matched to a gene: 6. The CDR3 DNA sequence: TGTGCCAGCAGCGGGGGCCGGGACAGGGGCTACGAGCAGTACTTC. Translating it yields CASSGGRDRGYEQYF.

J is TRBJ1-2 and V is TRBV10-3; 10 bases map to TRBD1. The CDR3 covers 15 residues. Germline V gives CDR1 ENHRY, CDR2 SYGVKD. The J segment lost 3 bases and the V segment lost 3 bases, leaving 4 bases of the junction unmatched. The CDR3 spells CAISDTGTGDYGYTF. As DNA, the CDR3 is TGTGCCATCAGTGATACCGGGACAGGGGACTATGGCTACACCTTC.

The chain employs TRBV29-1 and TRBJ1-1; D not resolved. Germline CDR1 is SQVTM and CDR2 is ANQGSEA. CDR3 length equals 13 residues. Deletions cut 0 bases from V and 4 bases from J, with 9 bases between. In DNA form, the CDR3 reads TGCAGCGTTGAAGAGGGCGTTGGCACTGAAGCTTTCTTT. Protein sequence: CSVEEGVGTEAFF.

This chain links TRBV27 with TRBJ2-5, with 8 bases fitting TRBD1. V dropped 2 bases and J dropped 5; count of bases not matched to a gene: 7. CDR3 length: 15 residues. CDR1 and CDR2 from the germline V gene are MNHEY and SMNVEV (reference sequence). The CDR3 sequence: CASSLGQGAWETQYF. CDR3 sequence (DNA): TGTGCCAGCAGTTTAGGGCAGGGGGCATGGGAGACCCAGTACTTC.

The rearrangement links TRBV29-1 to TRBJ2-7; a possible D gene is TRBD2 (5 bases). This CDR3 contains 14 residues. V was trimmed by 5 bases and J by 0 bases, leaving 14 bases between them. CDR1 is SQVTM and CDR2 is ANQGSEA in the germline V gene. CDR3 bases: TGCAGCGTTCTTCGAGACTATACCTCCTACGAGCAGTACTTC. Translation gives CSVLRDYTSYEQYF.

This chain connects TRBV2 to TRBJ2-7, with no clear D. Trimming shortened V by 0 bases and J by 4 bases, and 10 bases separated the two germline ends. There are 14 residues in the CDR3. Germline CDR1 reads SNHLY; CDR2 reads FYNNEI. This chain's CDR3 is CASSEAPGRYEQYF. The CDR3, as DNA: TGTGCCAGCAGTGAAGCCCCAGGCAGGTACGAGCAGTACTTC.

This clone was picked up a small number of times. The V call is TRBV19, the J call TRBJ2-7; D not certain. The CDR3 runs to 14 residues. V was shortened by 5 bases and J by 4 bases, with 15 bases between the two germline ends. Per germline, CDR1 LNHDA and CDR2 SQIVND (reference sequence). DNA for the CDR3: TGTGCCAGTAGTGACCTAGGTTTTGGATACGAGCAGTACTTC. Translated: CASSDLGFGYEQYF.

CDR3 in DNA: TGTGCCAGCAGTTCCAGGGGTTCGGGGCAGCCCCAGCATTTT. Protein: CASSSRGSGQPQHF. The V gene is TRBV28, the J gene TRBJ1-5, with a possible D match to TRBD1 (6 bases). Per the germline V gene, CDR1 is MDHEN and CDR2 is SYDVKM. The CDR3 has 14 residues. Trimming took 4 bases from V and 7 from J, leaving 14 bases between them.

Only one count was recorded for this clone. The V and J genes are TRBV7-3 and TRBJ2-7; TRBD1 aligns across 8 bases. The CDR3 is made up of 13 amino acids. Germline V gene data show CDR1 as SGHTA and CDR2 as FQGTGA. Trimming removed 4 bases from V and 4 bases from J; junction bases left unmatched: 3. The CDR3 DNA reads as TGTGCCAGCAGCTCAGGGGGCGCGTACGAGCAGTACTTC. Translating it yields CASSSGGAYEQYF.

The gene calls are TRBV7-9 and TRBJ2-5; 7 bases match TRBD2. This CDR3 contains 15 residues. The germline CDR1 and CDR2 sequences are SEHNR and FQNEAQ (reference sequence). Trimming removed 4 bases from V and 1 base from J; junction bases left unmatched: 6. The CDR3 loop is CASSSLPSGQETQYF. CDR3 nucleotide sequence: TGTGCCAGCAGCTCCTTGCCTAGCGGCCAAGAGACCCAGTACTTC.

V usage is TRBV5-8 and J usage is TRBJ2-7; 12 bases fit TRBD1. Per germline, CDR1 SGHTS and CDR2 YDEGEE. V shed 1 base and J 3 bases; nucleotides not matched to a gene: 5. The length of the CDR3 is 16 residues. CDR3 amino acids: CASSLTGQGAIYEQYF. CDR3 nucleotides: TGTGCCAGCAGCTTGACGGGACAGGGGGCAATCTACGAGCAGTACTTC.

V gene TRBV4-2 combines with J gene TRBJ2-3; possibly TRBD1 for D (6 bases). V was clipped by 3 bases and J by 2 bases, with 15 bases between them. This CDR3 spans 16 amino acids. CDR1 LGHNA and CDR2 YNFKEQ come from the germline V gene. The CDR3 DNA follows: TGTGCCAGCAGCCAGGAACAGGGCTTGTACACAGATACGCAGTATTTT. Amino acids: CASSQEQGLYTDTQYF.

The sample holds one count of this clone. V usage is TRBV28 and J usage is TRBJ1-2, with D uncertain. The CDR3 sequence is 14 residues long. The germline V gene encodes CDR1 MDHEN and CDR2 SYDVKM. V lost 8 bases and J lost 4, with 17 bases in between. As DNA, the CDR3 is TGTGCCAGCGGCTGGGCAGGATCCTCCTATGGCTACACCTTC. Its translation is CASGWAGSSYGYTF.

This chain connects TRBV5-1 to TRBJ2-1; 16 bases map to TRBD2. From germline, CDR1 is SGHRS and CDR2 YFSETQ. The V gene end was trimmed by 4 bases and the J gene end by 8 bases; junction bases not matched to a gene: 3. This CDR3 comprises 15 residues. This CDR3 is CASSRGLAGGHEQFF. CDR3 sequence (DNA): TGCGCCAGCAGCAGGGGACTAGCGGGGGGGCATGAGCAGTTCTTC.

This sequence joins TRBV6-1 and TRBJ1-4; TRBD1 might be the D (6 bases). The germline V and J ends were trimmed by 8 bases and 9 bases, with 22 bases remaining between them. Germline CDR1 reads MNHNS; CDR2 reads SASEGT. The CDR3 is 15 amino acids. The CDR3 sequence: CASSEAQFRDKKLFF. CDR3 in DNA: TGTGCCAGCTCCGAAGCCCAATTCCGGGACAAAAAACTGTTTTTT.

This chain joins TRBV2 and TRBJ2-1; 7 bases map to TRBD1. The length of the CDR3 is 17 residues. The V gene's germline CDR1 is SNHLY and CDR2 FYNNEI. With 0 bases clipped from V and 4 bases from J, the junction kept 9 bases outside the gene matches. This CDR3 is CASSEARRQGVYNEQFF. The CDR3 DNA follows: TGTGCCAGCAGTGAAGCAAGGAGACAGGGAGTGTACAATGAGCAGTTCTTC.

This clone was seen a handful of times. This CDR3 reads CASSESRGGYSYGYTF. For the CDR3, the DNA is TGCGCCAGCAGTGAGTCGAGGGGGGGCTACAGTTATGGCTACACCTTC. The chain joins TRBV10-2 to TRBJ1-2, with D possibly being TRBD1 (6 bases). V was cut by 0 bases and J by 5 bases, with 16 bases left in between. The CDR3 extends over 16 amino acids. Looked up from germline, CDR1 is WSHSY and CDR2 is SAAADI.

This clone was seen only a few times. V usage is TRBV7-9 and J usage is TRBJ1-4, with 9 bases lining up with TRBD1. The CDR3 has 16 residues. Germline CDR1 and CDR2: SEHNR and FQNEAQ (reference sequence). V gave up 5 bases and J gave up 8 bases; unmatched junction bases: 12. CDR3 DNA sequence: TGTGCCAGCAGCCTCGCACCGGGACAGGGTTGGGAAAAACTGTTTTTT. Translating gives CASSLAPGQGWEKLFF.

V gene TRBV7-9 combines with J gene TRBJ2-5; TRBD1 agrees at 10 bases. The CDR3 is 17 amino acids. The V segment lost 5 bases and the J segment 5 bases; nucleotides outside the gene matches: 14. In germline, CDR1 is SEHNR, CDR2 FQNEAQ (reference sequence). The CDR3 loop is CASSPDRGLGIGETQYF. As DNA, the CDR3 is TGTGCCAGCAGCCCCGACAGGGGGCTAGGAATAGGGGAGACCCAGTACTTC.